These 7 T cell receptor beta chains originate from one sample sequenced in a study of response to subunit inactivated influenza vaccine. TCRdb re-called the RT-PCR reads with MiXCR, one entry per CDR3 protein. The data show about 620,000 distinct CDR3 sequences, about an eighth seen once. Sequencing was performed on PBMCs from blood, taken on the day of vaccination. These receptors came from a man aged 50 or older who received an inactivated influenza vaccine.

This clonotype was seen a handful of times. The V and J genes are TRBV7-2 and TRBJ1-2; unclear D gene. This CDR3 has 14 residues. V lost 3 bases to trimming and J lost 2 bases, with 10 bases between them. CDR1 and CDR2 from the germline V gene are SGHTA and FQGNSA. CDR3 loop: CASSFSGANYGYTF. CDR3 DNA: TGTGCCAGCAGCTTTTCAGGAGCGAACTATGGCTACACCTTC.

This clonotype has a count of ten or more. The genes are TRBV28 and TRBJ2-2, with 8 positions matching TRBD1. Trimming cost V 7 bases and J 7 bases; bases outside gene matches: 11. This CDR3 is built from 15 residues. Germline V gene data show CDR1 as MDHEN and CDR2 as SYDVKM. The CDR3 loop reads CASTTFRGLGGELFF. In nucleotides, the CDR3 is TGTGCCAGCACCACATTCAGGGGGCTTGGCGGGGAGCTGTTTTTT.

This clonotype has a count of ten or more. The J gene is TRBJ1-2, the V gene TRBV15; no reliable D call. The V and J ends lost 0 bases and 0 bases respectively, with 11 bases between them. The CDR3 sequence is 16 residues long. Germline assignment: CDR1 LNHNV and CDR2 YYDKDF (reference sequence). DNA for the CDR3: TGTGCCACCAGCAGAGACCGTCTTCTCTCTAACTATGGCTACACCTTC. Residues: CATSRDRLLSNYGYTF.

The table lists this clonotype with a few counts. The V call is TRBV20-1, the J call TRBJ1-4, with 9 positions matching TRBD1. The CDR3 is made up of 16 amino acids. Losses at the gene ends were 1 base for V and 3 bases for J; bases not matched to a gene: 6. Looked up from germline, CDR1 is DFQATT and CDR2 is SNEGSKA (reference sequence). The CDR3 coding sequence is TGCAGTGCTAGAGGGGGAAGGGACAGGGCTAATGAAAAACTGTTTTTT. It encodes CSARGGRDRANEKLFF.

The CDR3, as DNA: TGTGCCAGCCCCCGGGGGGGGCTCGATGGCTACACCTTC. This encodes CASPRGGLDGYTF. The V and J genes are TRBV19 and TRBJ1-2, with D perhaps TRBD1 (6 bases). Germline V lookup: CDR1 LNHDA, CDR2 SQIVND (reference sequence). The V end was cut by 9 bases, the J end by 6 bases, with 17 bases between. This CDR3 has 13 residues.

The chain joins TRBV23-1 to TRBJ2-7; D perhaps matches TRBD1 (6 bases). TRBV23-1 is assigned to the ORF class and has an uncertain function. V lost 7 bases and J lost 4, with 20 bases in between. This CDR3 contains 15 residues. CDR3 sequence reads: CASTQVQGIGYEQYF. The CDR3 DNA reads as TGCGCCAGCACCCAAGTACAGGGAATTGGATACGAGCAGTACTTC.

In its sample, this clonotype was seen a few times. The gene calls are TRBV10-3 and TRBJ2-3, with 12 bases fitting TRBD2. Germline assignment: CDR1 ENHRY and CDR2 SYGVKD. CDR3 length: 16 amino acids. V was clipped by 4 bases and J by 2 bases; unmatched bases: 4. CDR3 DNA: TGTGCCATCAGTGCAGGGACTAGCGGGTACACAGATACGCAGTATTTT. This translates into CAISAGTSGYTDTQYF.